This T cell receptor (beta chain) was obtained from a study of blood T cell repertoires in COVID-19. Germline lookup yields CDR1 MDHEN and CDR2 SYDVKM. The CDR3 covers 18 residues. The J segment lost 3 bases and the V segment lost 4 bases, leaving 11 bases of the junction unmatched. Sequenced by immunoSEQ multiplex PCR; TCRdb stores in-frame clones only, minus some. The sample lists approximately 230,000 clones, 70% to 85% occurring once. Sequences were obtained from PBMCs or T cells enriched from blood (not recorded which). The rearrangement uses TRBV28 and TRBJ1-5; 11 bases agree with TRBD1. This TCR derives from a man aged 35-49 years who had recovered from COVID-19. CDR3 region: CASSSYGQGAGNNQPQHF. CDR3 sequence (DNA): TGTGCCAGCAGTTCCTATGGACAGGGGGCGGGTAACAATCAGCCCCAGCATTTT.